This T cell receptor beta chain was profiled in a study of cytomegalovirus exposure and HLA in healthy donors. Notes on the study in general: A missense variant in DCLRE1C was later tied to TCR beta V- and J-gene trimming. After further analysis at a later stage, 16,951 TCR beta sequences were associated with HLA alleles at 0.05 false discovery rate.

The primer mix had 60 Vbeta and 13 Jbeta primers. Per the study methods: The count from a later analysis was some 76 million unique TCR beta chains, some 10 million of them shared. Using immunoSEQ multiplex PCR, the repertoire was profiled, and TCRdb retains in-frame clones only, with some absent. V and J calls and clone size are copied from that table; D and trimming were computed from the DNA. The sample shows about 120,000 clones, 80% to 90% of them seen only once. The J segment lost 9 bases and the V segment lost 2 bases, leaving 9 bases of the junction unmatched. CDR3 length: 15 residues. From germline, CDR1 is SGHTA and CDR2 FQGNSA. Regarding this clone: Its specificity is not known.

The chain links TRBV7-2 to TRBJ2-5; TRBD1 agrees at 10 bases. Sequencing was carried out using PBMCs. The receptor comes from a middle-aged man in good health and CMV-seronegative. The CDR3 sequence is CASSLRDRGLGAQYF. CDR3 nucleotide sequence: TGTGCCAGCAGCTTAAGAGACAGGGGGCTCGGGGCCCAGTACTTC.